This T cell receptor (beta chain) originates from a study of cytomegalovirus exposure and HLA in healthy donors. General study results and limits: V- and J-gene trimming of TCR beta was linked (in a later analysis) to a missense DCLRE1C variant.

PCR involved 60 Vbeta and 13 Jbeta primers. Using immunoSEQ multiplex PCR, the repertoire was profiled, and TCRdb retains in-frame clones only, with some absent. The table lists under 130,000 clones, 78% of them singletons, with roughly 6% in the top ten. To note about this clone: Its antigen remains unidentified.

Donors were ostensibly healthy at sampling, although undocumented immune exposures were probable. The TCR was taken from a male donor in good health and CMV-seronegative. Sequenced: PBMCs.

DNA for the CDR3: TGTGCCAGCAGCCCTAATCCCCTCCGCTATGGCTACACCTTC. Encoded protein: CASSPNPLRYGYTF. This chain joins TRBV5-4 and TRBJ1-2; D gene ambiguous. Germline CDR1 is SGHNT and CDR2 is YYREEE (reference sequence). The CDR3 runs 14 residues. V was trimmed by 4 bases and J by 4 bases, leaving 14 bases between them.